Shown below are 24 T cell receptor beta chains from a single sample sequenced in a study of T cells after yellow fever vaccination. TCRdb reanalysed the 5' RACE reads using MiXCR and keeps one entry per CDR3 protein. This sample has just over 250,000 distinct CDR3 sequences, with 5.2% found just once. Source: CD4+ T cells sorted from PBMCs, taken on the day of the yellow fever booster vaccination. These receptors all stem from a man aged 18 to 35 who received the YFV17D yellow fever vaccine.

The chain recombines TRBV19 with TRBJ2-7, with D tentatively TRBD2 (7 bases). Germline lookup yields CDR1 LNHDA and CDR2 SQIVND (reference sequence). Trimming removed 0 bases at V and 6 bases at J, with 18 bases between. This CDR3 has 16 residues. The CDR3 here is CASSIDRPTGRGEQYF. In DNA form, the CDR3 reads TGTGCCAGTAGTATAGATCGGCCTACAGGGAGGGGCGAGCAGTACTTC. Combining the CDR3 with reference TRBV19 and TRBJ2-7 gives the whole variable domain DGGITQSPKYLFRKEGQNVTLSCEQNLNHDAMYWYRQDPGQGLRLIYYSQIVNDFQKGDIAEGYSVSREKKESFPLTVTSAQKNPTAFYLCASSIDRPTGRGEQYFGPGTRLTVT.

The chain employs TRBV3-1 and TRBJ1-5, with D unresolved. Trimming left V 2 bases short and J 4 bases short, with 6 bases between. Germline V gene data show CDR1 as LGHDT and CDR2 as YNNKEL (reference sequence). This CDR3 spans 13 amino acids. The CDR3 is CASSQTVNQPQHF. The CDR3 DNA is TGTGCCAGCAGCCAAACAGTAAATCAGCCCCAGCATTTT. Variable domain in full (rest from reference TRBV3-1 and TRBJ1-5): DTAVSQTPKYLVTQMGNDKSIKCEQNLGHDTMYWYKQDSKKFLKIMFSYNNKELIINETVPNRFSPKSPDKAHLNLHINSLELGDSAVYFCASSQTVNQPQHFGDGTRLSIL.

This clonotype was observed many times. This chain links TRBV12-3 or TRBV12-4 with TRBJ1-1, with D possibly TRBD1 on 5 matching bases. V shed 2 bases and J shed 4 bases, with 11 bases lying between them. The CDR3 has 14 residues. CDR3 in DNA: TGTGCCAGCAGTTTAATGCAGGGAGCCACTGAAGCTTTCTTT. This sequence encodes CASSLMQGATEAFF.

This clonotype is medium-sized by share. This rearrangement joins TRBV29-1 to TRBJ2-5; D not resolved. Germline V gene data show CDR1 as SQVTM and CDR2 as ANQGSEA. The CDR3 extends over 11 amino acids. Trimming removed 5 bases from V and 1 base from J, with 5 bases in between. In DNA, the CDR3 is TGCAGCGTTTGGATCCAAGAGACCCAGTACTTC. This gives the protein CSVWIQETQYF.

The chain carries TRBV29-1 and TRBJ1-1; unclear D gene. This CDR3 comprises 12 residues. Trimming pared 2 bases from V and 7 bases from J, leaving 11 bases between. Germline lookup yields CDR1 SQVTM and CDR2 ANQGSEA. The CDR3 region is CSVETEGLEAFF. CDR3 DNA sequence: TGCAGCGTTGAAACGGAGGGCCTTGAAGCTTTCTTT.

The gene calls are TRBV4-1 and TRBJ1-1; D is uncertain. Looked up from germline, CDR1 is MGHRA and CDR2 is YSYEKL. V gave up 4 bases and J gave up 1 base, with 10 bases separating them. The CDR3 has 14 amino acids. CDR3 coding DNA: TGCGCCAGCAGCCGGTATCCAACGAACACTGAAGCTTTCTTT. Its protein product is CASSRYPTNTEAFF.

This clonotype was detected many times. The CDR3 region has the DNA TGTGCCAGTAGTATGGGCTTCCCGACAGGGAAGGGCTACACCTTC. This codes for CASSMGFPTGKGYTF. This chain uses TRBV19 with TRBJ1-2; 7 bases match TRBD1. Trimming removed 3 bases from V and 8 bases from J; junction bases left unmatched: 12. Germline CDR1 reads LNHDA; CDR2 reads SQIVND (reference sequence). This CDR3 has 15 amino acids.

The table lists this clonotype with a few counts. CDR3 protein: CASSYPGKGYTF. In DNA, the CDR3 is TGTGCCAGCAGCTATCCAGGGAAGGGCTACACCTTC. The chain recombines TRBV7-2 with TRBJ1-2; D perhaps matches TRBD1 (5 bases). The V end was cut by 4 bases, the J end by 8 bases, with 11 bases between. This CDR3 spans 12 amino acids. The V gene's germline CDR1 is SGHTA and CDR2 FQGNSA.

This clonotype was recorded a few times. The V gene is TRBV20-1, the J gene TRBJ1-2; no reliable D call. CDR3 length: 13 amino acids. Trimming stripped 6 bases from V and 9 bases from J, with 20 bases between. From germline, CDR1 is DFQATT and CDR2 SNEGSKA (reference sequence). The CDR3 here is CSALAGVRSSYTF. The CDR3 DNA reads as TGCAGTGCCCTCGCTGGGGTTAGGTCAAGCTACACCTTC.

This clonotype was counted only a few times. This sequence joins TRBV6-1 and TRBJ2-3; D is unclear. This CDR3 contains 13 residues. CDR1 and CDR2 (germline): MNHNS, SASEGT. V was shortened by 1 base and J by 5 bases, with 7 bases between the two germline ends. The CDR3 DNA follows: TGTGCCAGCAGTGAAGGGTGGGGAGATACGCAGTATTTT. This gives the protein CASSEGWGDTQYF.

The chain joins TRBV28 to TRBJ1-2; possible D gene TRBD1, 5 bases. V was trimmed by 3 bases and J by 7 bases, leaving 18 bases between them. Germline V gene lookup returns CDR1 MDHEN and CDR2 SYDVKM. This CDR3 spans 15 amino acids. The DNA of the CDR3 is TGTGCCAGCAGTTTGAGAGGGGCGGATGGAGGTGGCTACACCTTC. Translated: CASSLRGADGGGYTF.

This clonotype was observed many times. The CDR3 reads CATSDMTEAFF. CDR3 coding DNA: TGTGCCACCAGTGATATGACAGAAGCTTTCTTT. This chain connects TRBV24-1 to TRBJ1-1; no reliable D call. Germline CDR1 reads KGHDR; CDR2 reads SFDVKD. The CDR3 is made up of 11 amino acids. Between the trimmed V and J ends, which lost 3 bases and 8 bases, there was a span of 6 bases.

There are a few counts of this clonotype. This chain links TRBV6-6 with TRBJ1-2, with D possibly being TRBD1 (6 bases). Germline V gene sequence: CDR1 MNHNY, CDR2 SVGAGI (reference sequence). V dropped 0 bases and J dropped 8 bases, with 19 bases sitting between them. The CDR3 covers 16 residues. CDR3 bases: TGTGCCAGCAGTTACTCAAGCGGGACAAAGAAAGTAGGCTACACCTTC. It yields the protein CASSYSSGTKKVGYTF.

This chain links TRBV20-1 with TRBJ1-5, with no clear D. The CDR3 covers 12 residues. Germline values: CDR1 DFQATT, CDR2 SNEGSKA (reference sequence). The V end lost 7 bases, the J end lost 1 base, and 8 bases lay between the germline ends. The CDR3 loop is CSGHRSNQPQHF. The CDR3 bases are TGCAGTGGACACCGAAGCAATCAGCCCCAGCATTTT.

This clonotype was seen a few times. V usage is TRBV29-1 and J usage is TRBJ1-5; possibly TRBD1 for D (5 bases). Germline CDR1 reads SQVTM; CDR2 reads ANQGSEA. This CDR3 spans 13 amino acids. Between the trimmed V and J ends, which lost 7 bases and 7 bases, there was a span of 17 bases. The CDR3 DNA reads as TGCAGCGCCCGACAGCGGTGTTTGCAGCCCCAGCATTTT. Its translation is CSARQRCLQPQHF.

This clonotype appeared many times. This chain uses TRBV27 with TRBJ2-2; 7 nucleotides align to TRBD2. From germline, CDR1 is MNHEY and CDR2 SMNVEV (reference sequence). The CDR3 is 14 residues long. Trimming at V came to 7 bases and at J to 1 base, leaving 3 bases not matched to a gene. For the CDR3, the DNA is TGTGCCAGCACGTGGACTAGGAACACCGGGGAGCTGTTTTTT. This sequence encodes CASTWTRNTGELFF.

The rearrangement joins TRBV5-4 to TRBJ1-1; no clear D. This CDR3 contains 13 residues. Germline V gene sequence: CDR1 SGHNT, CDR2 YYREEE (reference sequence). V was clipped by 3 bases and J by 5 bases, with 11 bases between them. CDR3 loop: CASSSPSTTEAFF. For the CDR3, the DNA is TGTGCCAGCAGCTCCCCTAGCACTACTGAAGCTTTCTTT.

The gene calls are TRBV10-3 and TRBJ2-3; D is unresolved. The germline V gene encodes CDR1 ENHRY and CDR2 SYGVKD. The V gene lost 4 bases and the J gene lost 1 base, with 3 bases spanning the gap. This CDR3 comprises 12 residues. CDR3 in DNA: TGTGCCATCAGTGGGCGCACAGATACGCAGTATTTT. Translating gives CAISGRTDTQYF.

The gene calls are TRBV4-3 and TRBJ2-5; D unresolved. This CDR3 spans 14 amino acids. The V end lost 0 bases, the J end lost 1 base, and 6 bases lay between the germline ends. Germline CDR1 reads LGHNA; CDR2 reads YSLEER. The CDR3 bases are TGCGCCAGCAGCCAAGAAGCGTCCCAAGAGACCCAGTACTTC. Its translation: CASSQEASQETQYF.

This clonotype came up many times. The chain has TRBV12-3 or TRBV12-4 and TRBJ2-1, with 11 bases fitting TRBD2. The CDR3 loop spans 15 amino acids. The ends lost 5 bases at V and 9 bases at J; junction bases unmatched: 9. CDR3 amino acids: CASSVSGGASSEQFF. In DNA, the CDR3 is TGTGCCAGCAGTGTTAGCGGGGGGGCCTCTAGTGAGCAGTTCTTC.

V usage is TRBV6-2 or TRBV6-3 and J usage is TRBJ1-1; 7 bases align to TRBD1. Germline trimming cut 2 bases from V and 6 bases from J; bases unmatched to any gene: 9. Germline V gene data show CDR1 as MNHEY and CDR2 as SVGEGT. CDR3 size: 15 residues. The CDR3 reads CASSYPRQGRAEAFF. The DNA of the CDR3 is TGTGCCAGCAGTTACCCGAGACAGGGTAGAGCTGAAGCTTTCTTT.

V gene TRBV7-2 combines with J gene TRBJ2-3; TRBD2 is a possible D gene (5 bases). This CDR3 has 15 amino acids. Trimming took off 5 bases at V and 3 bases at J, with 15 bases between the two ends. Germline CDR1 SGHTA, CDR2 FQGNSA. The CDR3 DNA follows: TGTGCCAGCAGCGCCGCGGGCCTAGTGACAGATACGCAGTATTTT. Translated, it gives CASSAAGLVTDTQYF.

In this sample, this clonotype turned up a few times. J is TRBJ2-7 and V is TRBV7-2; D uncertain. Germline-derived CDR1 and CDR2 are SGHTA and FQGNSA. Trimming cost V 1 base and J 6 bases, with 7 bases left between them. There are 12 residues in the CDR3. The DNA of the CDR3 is TGTGCCAGCAGCTTAGGGAACTCCGAGCAGTACTTC. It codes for CASSLGNSEQYF.

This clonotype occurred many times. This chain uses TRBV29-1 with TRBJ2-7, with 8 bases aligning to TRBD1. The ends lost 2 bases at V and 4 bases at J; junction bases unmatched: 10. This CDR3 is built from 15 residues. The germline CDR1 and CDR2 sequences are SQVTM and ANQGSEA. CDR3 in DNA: TGCAGCGTTGAAATACCCGGACAGGGCCGATACGAGCAGTACTTC. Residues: CSVEIPGQGRYEQYF.